The sequence of this T cell receptor (beta chain) was determined in a study of cytomegalovirus exposure and HLA in healthy donors. Researchers ran the PCR with 60 Vbeta and 13 Jbeta primers. Produced via immunoSEQ multiplex PCR; TCRdb's table is partial and in-frame only. The sample includes 130,000 or so clones, more than 75% of them seen just once. Notes on the study in general: Overall, roughly 150 TCR beta chains were annotated as cytomegalovirus-associated. For most subjects, TCR beta sequences were reported to predict HLA-A and HLA-B alleles with accuracy.

Remarks on this clone: Its antigen is currently unknown.

Per germline, CDR1 SEHNR and CDR2 FQNEAQ (reference sequence). The CDR3 runs to 15 residues. V lost 1 base, J lost 2 bases, and 10 bases lay in between. Sequencing was carried out using PBMCs. This TCR was sampled from a male donor in good health and CMV-seronegative. V is TRBV7-9 and J is TRBJ2-3; perhaps TRBD2 as D (5 bases). The CDR3 sequence is CASSLEEEITDTQYF. The CDR3 DNA sequence: TGTGCCAGCAGCTTAGAGGAGGAAATCACAGATACGCAGTATTTT.